Below are 8 T cell receptor beta chains sequenced from a single sample in a study of CD8+ T cells in alopecia areata. RNA, once extracted, was reverse transcribed into cDNA for use as the sequencing template. Libraries were prepared by immunoSEQ multiplex PCR; TCRdb keeps only in-frame clonotypes and omits some of them. The sample shows about 180,000 clones, about 47% of them seen only once. Documented treatment: oral pan-JAK inhibitor, 5-10 mg twice daily. Specimen: CD8+ T cells sorted from blood, collected around week 54, from a patient treated with tofacitinib. Receptors were obtained from a human donor with alopecia areata.

This clone was counted a single time. The sample carries other DNA sequences with the same CDR3. The chain is built from TRBV30 and TRBJ1-1, with D hard to call. CDR3 size: 11 residues. From germline, CDR1 is GTSNPN and CDR2 SVGIG (reference sequence). V dropped 5 bases and J dropped 4 bases, with 8 bases sitting between them. This CDR3 reads CAWDEGTEAFF. The CDR3 bases are TGTGCCTGGGACGAGGGCACTGAAGCTTTCTTT.

This chain links TRBV4-1 with TRBJ1-3; D is uncertain. The CDR3 contains 13 residues. Trimming removed 3 bases from V and 8 bases from J, with 11 bases in between. Per germline, CDR1 MGHRA and CDR2 YSYEKL. The CDR3 nucleotides read TGCGCCAGCAGCCAGGTGGGAACAGACACCATATATTTT. It is translated as CASSQVGTDTIYF.

The rearrangement uses TRBV27 and TRBJ1-2, with 9 bases identical to TRBD1. The germline CDR1 and CDR2 sequences are MNHEY and SMNVEV (reference sequence). This CDR3 is built from 15 residues. V shed 4 bases, J shed 3 bases, and the junction held 6 bases outside the gene matches. CDR3 sequence: CASSSPGQGYYGYTF. DNA for the CDR3: TGTGCCAGCAGTTCCCCGGGACAGGGCTACTATGGCTACACCTTC.

This clone has just a few counts. A junction boundary mismatches the germline segment, possibly from a read error. The chain uses TRBV7-7 and TRBJ2-3, with D possibly being TRBD2 (6 bases). The CDR3 covers 14 residues. The germline V gene encodes CDR1 SSHAT and CDR2 FNYEAQ (reference sequence). The CDR3, as DNA: TGTGCTAGCAGCTTAGGGGACTGGACCGATACGCAGTATTTT. Its translation is CASSLGDWTDTQYF. Variable domain in full (rest from reference TRBV7-7 and TRBJ2-3): GAGVSQSPRYKVTKRGQDVTLRCDPISSHATLYWYQQALGQGPEFLTYFNYEAQPDKSGLPSDRFSAERPEGSISTLTIQRTEQRDSAMYRCASSLGDWTDTQYFGPGTRLTVL.

This clone was counted only a few times. The chain is built from TRBV19 and TRBJ1-1; 7 bases map to TRBD1. Unmatched junction bases numbered 6, after V lost 11 bases and J lost 0 bases. Germline V CDR1 and CDR2: LNHDA, SQIVND (reference sequence). This CDR3 is 13 amino acids long. CDR3 amino acids: CACRDRMNTEAFF. As DNA, the CDR3 is TGTGCCTGTCGGGACAGAATGAACACTGAAGCTTTCTTT.

The chain joins TRBV7-9 to TRBJ2-6; maybe TRBD1 (5 bases). Germline CDR1 SEHNR, CDR2 FQNEAQ (reference sequence). The V gene lost 5 bases and the J gene lost 2 bases, with 13 bases spanning the gap. The CDR3 covers 16 residues. This CDR3 reads CASSANVGAGANVLTF. DNA for the CDR3: TGTGCCAGCAGCGCAAACGTAGGGGCTGGGGCCAACGTCCTGACTTTC. The complete variable domain, with remaining parts taken from reference TRBV7-9 and TRBJ2-6, reads DTGVSQNPRHKITKRGQNVTFRCDPISEHNRLYWYRQTLGQGPEFLTYFQNEAQLEKSRLLSDRFSAERPKGSFSTLEIQRTEQGDSAMYLCASSANVGAGANVLTFGAGSRLTVL.

Comment on this clone: Germline is not matched at one junction end, which may reflect a read error. The V gene is TRBV30, the J gene TRBJ1-1; D ambiguous. This CDR3 has 12 residues. Germline V gene data show CDR1 as GTSNPN and CDR2 as SVGIG (reference sequence). This chain's CDR3 is CAWSDGNTETFF. The CDR3 DNA reads TGTGCCTGGAGTGACGGGAACACTGAAACTTTCTTT.

This clone turned up a few times. V is TRBV7-9 and J is TRBJ1-2; tentatively, D is TRBD1 (5 bases). The V and J ends lost 5 bases and 2 bases respectively, with 15 bases between them. Germline values: CDR1 SEHNR, CDR2 FQNEAQ (reference sequence). CDR3 length: 15 amino acids. The CDR3 reads CASSDLRGVNYGYTF. DNA for the CDR3: TGTGCCAGCAGCGACCTCCGGGGGGTAAACTATGGCTACACCTTC.